What follows are 32 T cell receptor beta chains derived from one specimen sequenced in a study of post-analysis software for immune sequencing data. Whole-study results and caveats: About 5 TRBV segments (TRBV5-6, TRBV5-1 and TRBV20-1 among them) occurred more frequently in patients than in controls.

cDNA libraries for TCR beta contained unique molecular identifiers. TCRdb fed the PCR reads into MiXCR, producing one record per CDR3 protein. The sample records 800,000 to 950,000 distinct CDR3 sequences, approximately 50% being singletons. Their antigens remain unidentified. The sample comprised blood. These receptors were obtained from a girl between 5 and 17 years old with multiple sclerosis.

This clonotype was picked up a small number of times. The V call is TRBV3-1, the J call TRBJ2-7; D uncertain. Germline assignment: CDR1 LGHDT and CDR2 YNNKEL (reference sequence). The ends were cut back, 0 bases at V and 4 bases at J, with 7 bases in the middle. CDR3 length: 13 amino acids. CDR3 sequence reads: CASSQDDNYEQYF. DNA for the CDR3: TGTGCCAGCAGCCAAGATGATAATTACGAGCAGTACTTC.

This clonotype has more than one count but fewer than ten. The chain carries TRBV7-3 and TRBJ2-7, with 7 bases that match TRBD1. The end of the DNA fits TRBJ2-5 better, so the J call may be wrong. From germline, CDR1 is SGHTA and CDR2 FQGTGA. CDR3 size: 14 residues. CDR3 sequence: CASSLGTDRETQYF. For the CDR3, the DNA is TGTGCCAGCAGCTTGGGGACAGATAGGGAGACCCAGTACTTC.

The chain uses TRBV10-3 and TRBJ2-3; tentative D call: TRBD2 (6 bases). The CDR3 contains 18 residues. V lost 4 bases, J lost 2 bases, and 22 bases lay in between. Germline CDR1 and CDR2: ENHRY and SYGVKD. CDR3 protein: CAISGGGGIRRLTDTQYF. The CDR3 coding sequence is TGTGCCATCAGTGGGGGCGGAGGGATAAGAAGGCTCACAGATACGCAGTATTTT.

The chain combines TRBV2 with TRBJ2-1, with 9 bases that match TRBD1. Looked up from germline, CDR1 is SNHLY and CDR2 is FYNNEI. V dropped 8 bases and J dropped 7; count of bases not matched to a gene: 6. The CDR3 is 13 residues long. The CDR3 spells CASGGQGWNEQFF. The DNA for the CDR3 is TGTGCCAGCGGGGGACAGGGTTGGAATGAGCAGTTCTTC.

Only a few counts were recorded for this clonotype. This chain joins TRBV24-1 and TRBJ2-6; no clear D. The germline V gene encodes CDR1 KGHDR and CDR2 SFDVKD. V was cut by 7 bases and J by 0 bases, with 6 bases left in between. CDR3 length: 14 amino acids. This CDR3 is CATSGSSGANVLTF. The CDR3 DNA reads as TGTGCCACCAGCGGAAGCTCTGGGGCCAACGTCCTGACTTTC.

The gene calls are TRBV25-1 and TRBJ1-4, with D possibly TRBD1 on 5 matching bases. CDR1 MGHDK and CDR2 SYGVNS come from the germline V gene. The germline V and J ends were trimmed by 0 bases and 0 bases, with 11 bases remaining between them. The CDR3 totals 17 residues. This CDR3 is CASSEYRGSATNEKLFF. In DNA, the CDR3 is TGTGCCAGCAGTGAATATAGGGGATCAGCAACTAATGAAAAACTGTTTTTT.

This clonotype was counted once. J is TRBJ2-3 and V is TRBV18; TRBD1 agrees at 7 bases. The germline CDR1 and CDR2 sequences are KGHSH and LQKENI. After removal of 4 bases from V and 7 bases from J, the junction contained 11 bases not matched to a gene. The CDR3 spans 15 residues. CDR3 loop: CASSLPGTVHHTQYF. As DNA, the CDR3 is TGTGCCAGCTCACTCCCCGGGACAGTGCATCATACGCAGTATTTT.

This rearrangement joins TRBV12-3 or TRBV12-4 to TRBJ2-1, with D possibly being TRBD1 (7 bases). V was cut by 6 bases and J by 10 bases, with 16 bases left in between. This CDR3 contains 13 residues. The CDR3 loop reads CASRNATGREQFF. The CDR3 region has the DNA TGTGCCAGCAGGAACGCGACAGGGAGGGAGCAGTTCTTC.

The CDR3 DNA follows: TGTGCCAGCAGCCGGGACGCCGGCTATGGCTACACCTTC. It codes for CASSRDAGYGYTF. The chain recombines TRBV11-2 with TRBJ1-2; possible D gene TRBD1, 5 bases. V shed 5 bases and J shed 4 bases, with 11 bases lying between them. Germline lookup yields CDR1 SGHAT and CDR2 FQNNGV. There are 13 residues in the CDR3.

This clonotype appeared a single time. V is TRBV20-1 and J is TRBJ1-2, with 10 bases that match TRBD1. Germline V gives CDR1 DFQATT, CDR2 SNEGSKA (reference sequence). V was pared by 0 bases and J by 8 bases, with 9 bases of the junction left unmatched. The CDR3 consists of 15 residues. The chain's CDR3 is CSAREPGQGRTGYTF. The CDR3 coding sequence is TGCAGTGCTAGAGAACCGGGACAGGGGAGGACGGGCTACACCTTC.

The chain is built from TRBV10-3 and TRBJ1-5; tentatively, D is TRBD1 (6 bases). The germline CDR1 and CDR2 sequences are ENHRY and SYGVKD. CDR3 length: 17 amino acids. V lost 3 bases and J lost 6, with 21 bases in between. The DNA for the CDR3 is TGTGCCATCAGTGACCAGATCACAGGGAGCTTCGGTCAGCCCCAGCATTTT. Translation gives CAISDQITGSFGQPQHF.

This clonotype turned up a few times. The rearrangement links TRBV29-1 to TRBJ2-7; a weak D match, TRBD2 (5 bases). CDR3 length: 14 amino acids. Trimming took 4 bases from V and 2 from J, leaving 15 bases between them. Germline V gene data show CDR1 as SQVTM and CDR2 as ANQGSEA. CDR3 coding DNA: TGCAGCGTTGGGGTATTGGACTCACCCTACGAGCAGTACTTC. Translation gives CSVGVLDSPYEQYF.

Only a few counts were recorded for this clonotype. The CDR3, as DNA: TGCAGCGTTGAAGAGGGTGAGCAGTACTTC. Encoded protein: CSVEEGEQYF. This chain connects TRBV29-1 to TRBJ2-7; no firm D call. In germline, CDR1 is SQVTM, CDR2 ANQGSEA. V lost 0 bases and J lost 7, with 4 bases in between. The CDR3 loop spans 10 amino acids.

The sample holds a few counts of this clonotype. This chain links TRBV5-1 with TRBJ2-1; 9 nucleotides match TRBD1. The J segment lost 6 bases and the V segment lost 0 bases, leaving 7 bases of the junction unmatched. CDR3 length equals 16 residues. Germline-derived CDR1 and CDR2 are SGHRS and YFSETQ. CDR3 loop: CASSLGSGQGTNEQFF. For the CDR3, the DNA is TGCGCCAGCAGCTTGGGGTCGGGACAGGGTACCAATGAGCAGTTCTTC. Drawing the rest from reference TRBV5-1 and TRBJ2-1, the complete variable domain is KAGVTQTPRYLIKTRGQQVTLSCSPISGHRSVSWYQQTPGQGLQFLFEYFSETQRNKGNFPGRFSGRQFSNSRSEMNVSTLELGDSALYLCASSLGSGQGTNEQFFGPGTRLTVL.

This clonotype is a singleton in its sample. The chain links TRBV7-2 to TRBJ2-7; D is unresolved. Trimming left V 1 base short and J 2 bases short, with 9 bases between. The CDR3 loop spans 14 amino acids. Germline V gene sequence: CDR1 SGHTA, CDR2 FQGNSA. CDR3 residues: CASSLVASTYEQYF. The CDR3, as DNA: TGTGCCAGCAGCTTAGTAGCCAGCACCTACGAGCAGTACTTC.

This chain uses TRBV7-9 with TRBJ1-6; D ambiguous. Germline V lookup: CDR1 SEHNR, CDR2 FQNEAQ (reference sequence). Deletions cut 0 bases from V and 8 bases from J, with 8 bases between. The CDR3 length is 14 residues. Written as DNA, the CDR3 is TGTGCCAGCAGCTTAGCTCTTGGGGATTCACCCCTCCACTTT. As protein: CASSLALGDSPLHF.

The gene calls are TRBV20-1 and TRBJ2-1, with unresolved D. In germline, CDR1 is DFQATT, CDR2 SNEGSKA (reference sequence). Trimming cost V 7 bases and J 8 bases, with 21 bases left between them. The CDR3 length is 14 residues. The CDR3 spells CSGNARRTGDEQFF. CDR3 sequence (DNA): TGCAGTGGTAACGCCCGGCGGACCGGTGATGAGCAGTTCTTC.

This rearrangement joins TRBV7-8 to TRBJ1-2; 8 bases agree with TRBD1. Germline V CDR1 and CDR2: SGHVS, FQNEAQ. J was trimmed by 5 bases and V by 1 base; bases with no gene match: 6. This CDR3 spans 15 amino acids. Here the CDR3 reads CASSLGTGLPYGYTF. CDR3 DNA sequence: TGTGCCAGCAGCTTAGGGACAGGGTTACCATATGGCTACACCTTC. The full variable domain, with the rest looked up from reference TRBV7-8 and TRBJ1-2, is GAGVSQSPRYKVAKRGQDVALRCDPISGHVSLFWYQQALGQGPEFLTYFQNEAQLDKSGLPSDRFFAERPEGSVSTLKIQRTQQEDSAVYLCASSLGTGLPYGYTFGSGTRLTVV.

There are a few counts of this clonotype. V and J are TRBV29-1 and TRBJ2-3; 7 nucleotides match TRBD1. The germline V gene has CDR1 SQVTM and CDR2 ANQGSEA. J gave up 4 bases and V 3 bases, and 1 base lay outside the gene matches. There are 12 residues in the CDR3. The CDR3 protein is CSVDQGADTQYF. The CDR3, as DNA: TGCAGCGTTGATCAGGGGGCAGATACGCAGTATTTT.

The chain couples TRBV2 to TRBJ2-7; TRBD2 agrees at 9 bases. Germline-derived CDR1 and CDR2 are SNHLY and FYNNEI. With V trimmed by 4 bases and J by 2 bases, 3 bases remained unmatched. The CDR3 consists of 14 residues. In DNA form, the CDR3 reads TGTGCCAGCAGTGTGACTAGCGGACCCTACGAGCAGTACTTC. It is translated as CASSVTSGPYEQYF.

The chain uses TRBV6-6 and TRBJ1-4; D not certain. This CDR3 comprises 11 residues. The germline gives CDR1 MNHNY, CDR2 SVGAGI (reference sequence). Trimming shortened V by 5 bases and J by 11 bases, and 9 bases separated the two germline ends. This chain's CDR3 is CASSAPGKLFF. The CDR3 nucleotides read TGTGCCAGCAGTGCCCCTGGGAAACTGTTTTTT.

This sequence joins TRBV5-1 and TRBJ2-3, with 9 nucleotides matching TRBD1. The ends lost 3 bases at V and 3 bases at J; junction bases unmatched: 11. From germline, CDR1 is SGHRS and CDR2 YFSETQ. The CDR3 runs to 17 residues. The CDR3 here is CASSSGSRQGGTDTQYF. CDR3 sequence (DNA): TGCGCCAGCAGCTCGGGTTCCCGACAGGGGGGAACAGATACGCAGTATTTT.

This rearrangement joins TRBV12-3 or TRBV12-4 to TRBJ1-2; 9 bases agree with TRBD1. V shed 5 bases and J 3 bases; nucleotides not matched to a gene: 4. The CDR3 length is 14 residues. This chain's CDR3 is CASSRDREDYGYTF. CDR3 bases: TGTGCCAGCAGTCGGGACAGGGAGGACTATGGCTACACCTTC.

The chain has TRBV10-3 and TRBJ1-2; 8 nucleotides line up with TRBD1. The germline CDR1 and CDR2 sequences are ENHRY and SYGVKD. The CDR3 runs to 13 residues. The V segment lost 8 bases and the J segment 4 bases; nucleotides outside the gene matches: 6. Written as DNA, the CDR3 is TGTGCCATCCTTGGACAGGGTTCCTATGGCTACACCTTC. As protein: CAILGQGSYGYTF.

This rearrangement joins TRBV29-1 to TRBJ2-4; TRBD1 aligns across 10 bases. The DNA end favors TRBJ2-7, so the J call may be wrong. The germline gives CDR1 SQVTM, CDR2 ANQGSEA. The CDR3 covers 16 residues. CDR3 in DNA: TGCAGCGTTGAAGACCCCGCGGGACAGGGGACCTACGAGCAGTACTTC. Translating it yields CSVEDPAGQGTYEQYF.

The V gene is TRBV7-2, the J gene TRBJ2-5; D may be TRBD2 (6 bases). With 5 bases removed from V and 5 bases from J, the gap between germline ends came to 12 bases. CDR3 length: 13 amino acids. The germline gives CDR1 SGHTA, CDR2 FQGNSA. Written as DNA, the CDR3 is TGTGCCAGCAGCCAGACTAGGTGGGAGACCCAGTACTTC. Protein: CASSQTRWETQYF. The complete variable domain, with remaining parts taken from reference TRBV7-2 and TRBJ2-5, reads GAGVSQSPSNKVTEKGKDVELRCDPISGHTALYWYRQSLGQGLEFLIYFQGNSAPDKSGLPSDRFSAERTGGSVSTLTIQRTQQEDSAVYLCASSQTRWETQYFGPGTRLLVL.

The chain combines TRBV7-3 with TRBJ2-7; 8 bases line up with TRBD1. The germline gives CDR1 SGHTA, CDR2 FQGTGA. V lost 5 bases and J lost 2; bases outside the gene matches: 11. The CDR3 contains 16 residues. CDR3 protein: CASSKPGTGQTYEQYF. DNA for the CDR3: TGTGCCAGCAGCAAACCGGGGACAGGACAAACCTACGAGCAGTACTTC.

This clonotype was seen more than once but under ten times. The V and J genes are TRBV5-1 and TRBJ2-5; D is possibly TRBD2 (7 bases). The germline CDR1 and CDR2 sequences are SGHRS and YFSETQ. CDR3 size: 16 residues. V was cut by 7 bases and J by 2 bases, with 21 bases left in between. CDR3 region: CASGLGGGGRQETQYF. Written as DNA, the CDR3 is TGCGCCAGCGGCCTAGGGGGAGGCGGGAGACAAGAGACCCAGTACTTC.

This chain uses TRBV7-9 with TRBJ2-1; 9 positions match TRBD2. The CDR3 runs to 16 residues. CDR1 SEHNR and CDR2 FQNEAQ come from the germline V gene (reference sequence). Losses at the gene ends were 4 bases for V and 1 base for J; bases not matched to a gene: 5. CDR3 DNA: TGTGCCAGCAGCTCCACTAGCGGGCCTTCCTACAATGAGCAGTTCTTC. Protein product: CASSSTSGPSYNEQFF.

The J gene is TRBJ1-2, the V gene TRBV6-5, with a weak D call TRBD1 (5 bases). V shed 4 bases and J shed 8 bases, with 11 bases lying between them. This CDR3 spans 12 amino acids. Per germline, CDR1 MNHEY and CDR2 SVGAGI. The CDR3 loop is CASSWGQGGYTF. The CDR3 nucleotides read TGTGCCAGCAGTTGGGGTCAGGGCGGCTACACCTTC.

The chain couples TRBV20-1 to TRBJ2-1; 11 nucleotides align to TRBD2. Germline V gene data show CDR1 as DFQATT and CDR2 as SNEGSKA (reference sequence). V shed 5 bases, J shed 4 bases, and the junction held 7 bases outside the gene matches. The CDR3 is made up of 15 amino acids. This CDR3 is CSAQRLAGRYNEQFF. The CDR3 DNA reads as TGCAGTGCTCAACGACTAGCGGGGAGATACAATGAGCAGTTCTTC.

This clonotype was seen only a few times. This chain links TRBV7-8 with TRBJ1-2; 7 bases fit TRBD1. Germline lookup yields CDR1 SGHVS and CDR2 FQNEAQ. V trimming: 6 bases; J trimming: 2 bases; junction bases outside the gene matches: 6. CDR3 size: 14 residues. CDR3 coding DNA: TGTGCCAGCAGTCAAATGGGACAGAACTATGGCTACACCTTC. Its protein product is CASSQMGQNYGYTF.